A single sample gave rise to the 3 T cell receptor beta chains below, sequenced in a study of CD4 T cells in relation to SARS-CoV-2 and coronaviruses. These receptors have no identified antigens. Sequencing was performed with immunoSEQ multiplex PCR; in TCRdb, only in-frame clones are kept and a portion is missing. The table has 31,000 or so clones, about three quarters seen once. Unexposed donor CD4+ T cells date from about 2011-2018, before the COVID-19 pandemic. The cells were cultured for about ten days before CD4+ T cells were isolated. The sample comprised CD4+ T cells from PBMCs, cultured in vitro. The receptors shown here come from a human donor in good health.

The genes are TRBV6-2 or TRBV6-3 and TRBJ1-2; D is unresolved. CDR3 length: 12 residues. Germline V gives CDR1 MNHEY, CDR2 SVGEGT. Deletions cut 2 bases from V and 6 bases from J, with 7 bases between. The CDR3 here is CASSYGTHGYTF. CDR3 nucleotides: TGTGCCAGCAGTTACGGAACACATGGCTACACCTTC.

This clone was counted between two and nine times. The chain links TRBV6-6 to TRBJ1-1, with a weak D call TRBD1 (6 bases). The CDR3 consists of 15 residues. V was trimmed by 5 bases and J by 0 bases, leaving 13 bases between them. Per germline, CDR1 MNHNY and CDR2 SVGAGI (reference sequence). The CDR3 loop reads CASSTTGHMNTEAFF. The CDR3 DNA is TGTGCCAGCAGTACGACGGGACACATGAACACTGAAGCTTTCTTT.

This clone has just one count. The CDR3 nucleotides read TGTGCCAGCAGCAACCTAGCGGGCGCTCAAGAGACCCAGTACTTC. Translating it yields CASSNLAGAQETQYF. The chain joins TRBV13 to TRBJ2-5; the match to TRBD2 covers 8 bases. Germline V gene sequence: CDR1 PRHDT, CDR2 FYEKMQ (reference sequence). This CDR3 is built from 15 residues. Trimming at V came to 5 bases and at J to 2 bases, leaving 7 bases not matched to a gene.